The present T cell receptor beta chain was sequenced within a study of T cell responses to AZD1222 COVID-19 vaccine. The study, taken as a whole, reports: Donors in the cohort were predominantly white British and more often female, and clonal diversity was possibly underestimated. Dominant at 160-218 and 743-854, vaccine-associated CD4 TCRs also spanned spike.

Assay used: immunoSEQ multiplex PCR; TCRdb lists only in-frame clones, some missing. The sample includes about 180,000 clones, about 88% of them seen just once. Comments on this clone: What it recognizes is unknown.

The CDR3 consists of 13 residues. Germline-derived CDR1 and CDR2 are SGHRS and YFSETQ. V lost 0 bases, J lost 3 bases, and 6 bases lay in between. The V gene is TRBV5-1, the J gene TRBJ2-5; no definite D call. This material consisted of peripheral blood, taken 28 days after the second AZD1222 dose. The source of this sequence is an adult who received the AZD1222 COVID-19 vaccine. CDR3 coding DNA: TGCGCCAGCAGCTTGGCCCCTGAAGAGACCCAGTACTTC. It translates to CASSLAPEETQYF.